The sequence of this T cell receptor beta chain was determined in a study of T cell changes during pregnancy in multiple sclerosis. The CDR3 is 17 amino acids. Germline V gene sequence: CDR1 SGHVS, CDR2 FQNEAQ. Trimming removed 0 bases from V and 3 bases from J; junction bases left unmatched: 3. Only in-frame clones appear in the TCRdb table, and some are missing; sequencing was by immunoSEQ multiplex PCR. The repertoire holds 50,000 or so clones, with roughly 90% as singletons. The source material was CD4+ T cells from peripheral blood mononuclear cells, sampled after pregnancy. V gene TRBV7-8 combines with J gene TRBJ2-1; TRBD2 agrees at 12 bases. The source of this sequence is a female donor with multiple sclerosis, enrolled in a pregnancy study. The CDR3 spells CASSLALAGGVYNEQFF. The CDR3 bases are TGTGCCAGCAGCTTAGCGCTAGCGGGGGGGGTCTACAATGAGCAGTTCTTC.